The rows below give T cell receptor beta chains drawn from one sample of a study of identical twins. TCRdb redid the calling of the 5' RACE reads with MiXCR, one entry per CDR3 protein. This sample carries 200,000 to 250,000 distinct CDR3 sequences, 7% of them seen once, and the ten largest clones take under 4%. These data also featured in a second study, about yellow fever vaccine responses in identical twins.

The source material was memory (CD45RO+) T cells sorted from blood. The receptors come from a woman younger than 35 in good health. CDR3s include the opening cysteine and the closing phenylalanine or tryptophan. Each record gives: J gene, V gene, clone size, D gene, CDR3 DNA, CDR3 protein. A D gene is named only where the DNA matches it firmly. Expanded clones get a size class; other rows say once, few or many, or leave the size out.

TRBJ2-2,TRBV20-1,.,TRBD2,TGCAGTGCTACGCGGGAGGGCCGTACGAACGGGGAGCTGTTTTTT,CSATREGRTNGELFF
TRBJ2-6,TRBV28,.,.,TGTGCCAGCAGCTCGGGCGGGCTGGACGGGGCCAACGTCCTGACTTTC,CASSSGGLDGANVLTF
TRBJ1-2,TRBV27,few,.,TGTGCCAGCTCTAAGGCGATTCAGGGTTATGGCTACACCTTC,CASSKAIQGYGYTF
TRBJ2-3,TRBV28,many,TRBD2,TGTGCCAGCAGTTTATTAGGTAGCGGGAGCACAGATACGCAGTATTTT,CASSLLGSGSTDTQYF
TRBJ2-1,TRBV12-3/TRBV12-4,few,.,TGTGCCAGCAGTTTAGCGCTCCGGTCAAGTCGTGAGCAGTTCTTC,CASSLALRSSREQFF
TRBJ1-1,TRBV3-1,many,.,TGTGCCAGCAGCTACCTCCTCTCCACTGAAGCTTTCTTT,CASSYLLSTEAFF
TRBJ1-5,TRBV15,many,TRBD1,TGTGCCACCAGCAGAGATCAGGGGGCCGATCAGCCCCAGCATTTT,CATSRDQGADQPQHF
TRBJ2-5,TRBV6-1,few,.,TGTGCCAGCAGTGGTTCGGGTGCCCTTGTGACCCAGTACTTC,CASSGSGALVTQYF
TRBJ2-5,TRBV19,.,.,TGTGCCAGTAGTTTTTCTCGGGAGACCCAGTACTTC,CASSFSRETQYF
TRBJ2-7,TRBV20-1,few,TRBD2,TGCAGTGCTAGAGCGCTAGCGGGAGGGCTAGGCGAGCAGTACTTC,CSARALAGGLGEQYF
TRBJ2-7,TRBV3-1,many,TRBD2,TGTGCCAGCAGCCAATTCAGCGGGAGCTCCTACGAGCAGTACTTC,CASSQFSGSSYEQYF
TRBJ2-3,TRBV27,many,.,TGTGCCAGCAGTTTTGGGGGACCCACAGATACGCAGTATTTT,CASSFGGPTDTQYF
TRBJ2-3,TRBV27,.,.,TGTGCCAGCAGTGCCTCCGGGACCGCCGGGTATTTT,CASSASGTAGYF
TRBJ1-1,TRBV11-2,.,.,TGTGCCAGCAGCCACTACGGGATGAACACTGAAGCTTTCTTT,CASSHYGMNTEAFF
TRBJ1-4,TRBV10-3,few,.,TGTGCCATCAGTGAGAACCGCGATGAAAAACTGTTTTTT,CAISENRDEKLFF
TRBJ2-7,TRBV28,.,TRBD1,TGTGCCAGCAGGCGCCCCGCAGGGGGCGGCAGCTACGAGCAGTACTTC,CASRRPAGGGSYEQYF
TRBJ2-1,TRBV6-1,.,TRBD2,TGTGCCAGCGGTCTCCTAGCGGGAGGGTCCTACAATGAGCAGTTCTTC,CASGLLAGGSYNEQFF
TRBJ1-1,TRBV20-1,.,.,TGCAGTGCCCAACCCCCGTGGAGGGGAGGCACTGAAGCTTTCTTT,CSAQPPWRGGTEAFF
TRBJ2-4,TRBV12-3/TRBV12-4,many,TRBD2,TGTGCCAGCAGTTTAATCGGCGGAGCGGGGGCCAAAAACATTCAGTACTTC,CASSLIGGAGAKNIQYF
TRBJ1-1,TRBV5-1,many,TRBD1,TGCGCCAGCAGCGCCGCGGGACAGGGAACGAACACTGAAGCTTTCTTT,CASSAAGQGTNTEAFF
TRBJ2-1,TRBV7-2,few,.,TGTGCCAGCAGCTTCTGGGGGACCCTCTCCAATGAGCAGTTCTTC,CASSFWGTLSNEQFF
TRBJ2-5,TRBV11-1,.,.,TGTGCCAGCAGCTTAGCAGTGTGGACTGAAAGACTACAAGAGACCCAGTACTTC,CASSLAVWTERLQETQYF